This entry describes one TCR beta chain. Its specificity is unknown. These data belong to a study of cytomegalovirus exposure and HLA in healthy donors. Separate from the 666-subject first cohort, the roughly 120-subject validation cohort was the one that the donors belonged to. The germline gives CDR1 LGHNA, CDR2 YNFKEQ. The CDR3 sequence is 15 residues long. With 4 bases removed from V and 4 bases from J, the gap between germline ends came to 15 bases. The method was immunoSEQ multiplex PCR; TCRdb's version includes in-frame clones alone and lacks a portion of them. Among 300,000 to 450,000 clones listed, roughly 85% were seen once. Overall study findings and caveats: Clusters of TCRs from the first cohort tended to co-occur in the roughly 120 validation repertoires (as a later analysis found). There were approximately 150 TCR beta chains listed as cytomegalovirus-associated. The majority of TCR sequences were rare, yet some public TCRs appeared in many donors.

Sequences were obtained from PBMCs. This chain links TRBV4-2 with TRBJ2-3; D is possibly TRBD1 (6 bases). This TCR was sampled from a woman between 18 and 29 years old in good health and CMV-seronegative. The CDR3 nucleotides read TGTGCCAGCAGCCCCCAGGGGCTAGAAGCAGATACGCAGTATTTT. Its protein product is CASSPQGLEADTQYF.